Listed here are 16 T cell receptor beta chains from one sample, sequenced in a study of shared clonotypes between healthy human individuals. Using immunoSEQ multiplex PCR, the repertoire was profiled, and TCRdb retains in-frame clones only, with some absent. The sample holds about 490,000 clones, approximately 81% seen once. Sample: PBMCs. These receptors were obtained from a woman aged 40-49 years in good health. Some clones in this sample may be carry-over from other donors' samples.

The chain has TRBV5-6 and TRBJ2-7, with TRBD2 identical over 7 bases. The length of the CDR3 is 18 residues. Unmatched junction bases numbered 16, after V lost 4 bases and J lost 0 bases. CDR1 SGHDT and CDR2 YYEEEE come from the germline V gene. The CDR3: CASSPMTLTSRSSYEQYF. The DNA for the CDR3 is TGTGCCAGCAGCCCCATGACCTTGACTAGCCGGAGCTCCTACGAGCAGTACTTC.

Turning to this clone: This sequence is one base from a far larger clone and is likely a read error. The V and J genes are TRBV5-1 and TRBJ2-6, with 12 positions matching TRBD1. Germline CDR1 reads SGHRS; CDR2 reads YFSETQ. The CDR3 has 16 residues. DNA for the CDR3: TGCGCCGGCAGCGGGACAGGGGGCGCAGGGGCCAACGTCCTGACTTTC. It translates to CAGSGTGGAGANVLTF.

The chain uses TRBV20-1 and TRBJ2-7; no definite D call. This CDR3 spans 11 amino acids. V was cut by 1 base and J by 4 bases, with 5 bases left in between. CDR1 is DFQATT and CDR2 is SNEGSKA in the germline V gene (reference sequence). The chain's CDR3 is CSARGEYEQYF. The CDR3 DNA sequence: TGCAGTGCTAGAGGGGAATACGAGCAGTACTTC.

CDR3 nucleotide sequence: TGTGCCACGCATTTTCTTGAGGGCTCCAATGAGCAGTTCTTC. Encoded protein: CATHFLEGSNEQFF. The rearrangement uses TRBV10-3 and TRBJ2-1, with D tentatively TRBD2 (5 bases). CDR3 length: 14 residues. Germline V gene sequence: CDR1 ENHRY, CDR2 SYGVKD. V lost 10 bases and J 6 bases, leaving 19 bases between the germline ends.

With respect to this clone: Only one base separates this from a far larger clonotype, so it likely reflects a read error. The rearrangement links TRBV4-1 to TRBJ1-1, with D maybe TRBD1 (6 bases). V shed 1 base and J shed 3 bases, with 18 bases lying between them. Germline CDR1 MGHRA, CDR2 YSYEKL. This CDR3 has 17 amino acids. The DNA of the CDR3 is TGCGCCAGCAGCCAAGTAGGGGCCCGGGGGCAGTACACTGAAGCTTTCTTT. Protein: CASSQVGARGQYTEAFF.

A note on this clone: With a far larger clone one base away, a read error is the likely cause. V and J are TRBV6-5 and TRBJ2-7; 7 bases line up with TRBD1. This CDR3 contains 15 residues. Looked up from germline, CDR1 is MNHEY and CDR2 is SVGAGI. The CDR3 DNA follows: TGTGTCAGCAGTTACTCGGGGACAGCTGTGTACGAGCAGTACTTC. Protein product: CVSSYSGTAVYEQYF.

This clone was counted a single time. DNA of the CDR3: TGTGCCAGCAGTGAACAGGGCGGTGGCTATGGCTACACCTTC. Protein: CASSEQGGGYGYTF. This chain links TRBV6-1 with TRBJ1-2, with D perhaps matching TRBD1 (5 bases). Between the trimmed V and J ends, which lost 2 bases and 4 bases, there was a span of 11 bases. Germline V lookup: CDR1 MNHNS, CDR2 SASEGT. This CDR3 region has 14 residues.

This clone showed up just once. The chain has TRBV28 and TRBJ1-2, with TRBD1 matching over 8 bases. In germline, CDR1 is MDHEN, CDR2 SYDVKM. This CDR3 comprises 15 residues. Losses at the gene ends were 5 bases for V and 8 bases for J; bases not matched to a gene: 13. CDR3 bases: TGTGCCAGCAGTCGGGAAAGGACAGGGATAGGGGGCTACACCTTC. Amino acid sequence: CASSRERTGIGGYTF.

The chain joins TRBV30 to TRBJ2-1; 7 nucleotides agree with TRBD2. Germline assignment: CDR1 GTSNPN and CDR2 SVGIG (reference sequence). CDR3 length equals 13 residues. J gave up 8 bases and V 8 bases, and 12 bases lay outside the gene matches. The CDR3 DNA follows: TGTGCCGGTCTAGCGGACCCTGTAGATGAGCAGTTCTTC. Translating gives CAGLADPVDEQFF.

The chain recombines TRBV23-1 with TRBJ1-1, with 7 nucleotides matching TRBD1. TRBV23-1 is given ORF status, its function remaining uncertain. V lost 4 bases to trimming and J lost 2 bases; unmatched junction nucleotides: 13. This CDR3 comprises 17 residues. The CDR3 DNA reads TGCGCCAGCAGTCCCAATTGGGTCGGACAGGTCAACACTGAAGCTTTCTTT. This gives the protein CASSPNWVGQVNTEAFF.

This clone was observed at least ten times. Other nucleotide sequences in the sample specify the same CDR3. The rearrangement joins TRBV7-9 to TRBJ2-3; 10 bases agree with TRBD1. Germline assignment: CDR1 SEHNR and CDR2 FQNEAQ (reference sequence). CDR3 length: 17 residues. V lost 1 base to trimming and J lost 3 bases; unmatched junction nucleotides: 7. The CDR3 region is CASSLGAGTGATDTQYF. For the CDR3, the DNA is TGTGCCAGCAGCTTAGGGGCCGGGACAGGGGCTACAGATACGCAGTATTTT.

On this clone: It is likely a read error: a sequence one base away is far more abundant. Other DNA sequences from this sample encode an identical CDR3 as well. The V and J genes are TRBV6-1 and TRBJ2-4; 10 nucleotides align to TRBD2. The CDR3 totals 15 residues. Germline values: CDR1 MNHNS, CDR2 SASEGT. The CDR3 DNA is TGTGCCAGCAGTGTGATAGCGGGAGGAGTAAACGTTCAGTACTTC. It yields the protein CASSVIAGGVNVQYF.

The chain joins TRBV28 to TRBJ1-1, with D maybe TRBD1 (5 bases). The CDR3 is 13 residues long. V lost 7 bases to trimming and J lost 1 base, with 10 bases between them. Germline CDR1 MDHEN, CDR2 SYDVKM. The CDR3 DNA is TGTGCCAGCAAAGGCAGGGCGAACACTGAAGCTTTCTTT. It yields the protein CASKGRANTEAFF.

To note about this clone: This likely reflects a read error, since a far larger clone is one base away. Other DNA sequences of this sample code for an identical CDR3. The J gene is TRBJ2-7, the V gene TRBV18, with 7 positions matching TRBD1. CDR3 length equals 17 residues. Germline V lookup: CDR1 KGHSH, CDR2 LQKENI. The CDR3 coding sequence is TGTGCAAGCTCAAGACAGTCCCGGGGACAGCCAACCTACGAGCAGTACTTC. Translating gives CASSRQSRGQPTYEQYF.

The rearrangement links TRBV6-6 to TRBJ2-7, with 7 bases lining up with TRBD2. The V gene's germline CDR1 is MNHNY and CDR2 SVGAGI (reference sequence). The CDR3 has 16 residues. V lost 6 bases and J lost 0; bases outside the gene matches: 11. The CDR3 DNA reads as TGTGCCAGCAGCAAAAGGGGCGGGAGAAACTCCTACGAGCAGTACTTC. Translation gives CASSKRGGRNSYEQYF.

The chain carries TRBV19 and TRBJ2-2, with D possibly TRBD1 on 6 matching bases. Germline V gene sequence: CDR1 LNHDA, CDR2 SQIVND (reference sequence). The V end lost 6 bases, the J end lost 1 base, and 6 bases lay between the germline ends. The CDR3 totals 13 residues. CDR3 residues: CASRGQNTGELFF. The CDR3 nucleotides read TGTGCCAGTAGGGGACAGAACACCGGGGAGCTGTTTTTT.